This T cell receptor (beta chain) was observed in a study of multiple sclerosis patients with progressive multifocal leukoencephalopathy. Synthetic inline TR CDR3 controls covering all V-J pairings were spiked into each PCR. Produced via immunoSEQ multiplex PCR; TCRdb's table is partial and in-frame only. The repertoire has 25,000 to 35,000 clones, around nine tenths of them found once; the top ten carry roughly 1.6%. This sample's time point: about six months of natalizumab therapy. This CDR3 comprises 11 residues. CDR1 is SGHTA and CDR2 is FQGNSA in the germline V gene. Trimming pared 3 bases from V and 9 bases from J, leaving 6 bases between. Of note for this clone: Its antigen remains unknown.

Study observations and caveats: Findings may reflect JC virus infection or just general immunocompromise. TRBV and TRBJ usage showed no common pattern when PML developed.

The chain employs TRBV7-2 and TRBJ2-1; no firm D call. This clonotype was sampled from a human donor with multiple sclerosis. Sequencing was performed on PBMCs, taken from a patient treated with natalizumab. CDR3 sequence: CASSFLSEQFF. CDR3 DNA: TGTGCCAGCAGCTTTCTCAGTGAGCAGTTCTTC.